This T cell receptor (beta chain) was captured in a study of post-analysis software for immune sequencing data. In the study overall: The disease courses covered relapsing-remitting, secondary progressive and progressive-relapsing multiple sclerosis.

Unique molecular identifiers were present in the TCR beta cDNA libraries. One entry per CDR3 protein results from TCRdb running MiXCR on the PCR reads. In the table there are about 810,000 distinct CDR3 sequences, around 53% of which are singletons. This clonotype came up a few times. The antigen is undetermined. The CDR3 contains 13 residues. Looked up from germline, CDR1 is SGHTA and CDR2 is FQGTGA. Study results and caveats: Several TRBV segments, TRBV5-6, TRBV5-1 and TRBV20-1 among them, were found more frequent in patients than controls. Under F measure analysis, samples from one preparation batch co-clustered strongly. Patients with multiple sclerosis recorded significantly lower normalized Chao1 diversity than controls, the study found.

The chain is built from TRBV7-3 and TRBJ2-5; D is uncertain. The J call may be faulty, since TRBJ2-7 better matches the DNA end. Sequencing input: blood. The sequence derives from a girl aged 10 to 17 with multiple sclerosis. The CDR3 DNA follows: TGTGCCAGCAGCACCTCCCTTCTAGGCGAGCAGTACTTC. Its translation: CASSTSLLGEQYF.